This entry lists 31 T cell receptor beta chains sequenced from one sample in a study of CD8 T cells in ankylosing spondylitis. General observations from the study: A TCR beta motif of roughly 8 highly homologous variants appeared characteristic of ankylosing spondylitis blood.

For these receptors, no antigen is known. One entry per CDR3 protein, called by TCRdb with MiXCR from the 5' RACE reads. Of 100,000 to 150,000 distinct CDR3 sequences listed, 17% are singletons. Sample: blood, either unsorted or a sorted T cell fraction (not recorded which). The receptors shown here come from a male donor with ankylosing spondylitis.

This clonotype was picked up a small number of times. This chain joins TRBV3-1 and TRBJ2-1; TRBD2 matches at 7 bases. CDR3 length: 16 amino acids. Trimming removed 2 bases from V and 8 bases from J; junction bases left unmatched: 12. CDR1 LGHDT and CDR2 YNNKEL come from the germline V gene (reference sequence). The chain's CDR3 is CASSQPGGGPYDEQFF. CDR3 DNA sequence: TGTGCCAGCAGCCAACCGGGAGGAGGCCCATACGATGAGCAGTTCTTC.

The rearrangement joins TRBV7-9 to TRBJ2-7; no definite D call. CDR1 SEHNR and CDR2 FQNEAQ come from the germline V gene (reference sequence). This CDR3 has 13 amino acids. Trimming cost V 5 bases and J 5 bases, with 13 bases left between them. The CDR3 DNA sequence: TGTGCCAGCAGCGGGGTAAGCCCCCACGAGCAGTACTTC. Protein product: CASSGVSPHEQYF.

The genes are TRBV7-8 and TRBJ1-5; 7 bases are shared with TRBD1. With 1 base clipped from V and 1 base from J, the junction kept 10 bases outside the gene matches. Germline CDR1 reads SGHVS; CDR2 reads FQNEAQ. The CDR3 covers 18 residues. The CDR3 coding sequence is TGTGCCAGCAGCTTAGTAGGGGGAGACAGGGTAAGCAATCAGCCCCAGCATTTT. It yields the protein CASSLVGGDRVSNQPQHF.

In this sample, this clonotype turned up a few times. The chain combines TRBV20-1 with TRBJ2-2; 14 positions match TRBD2. Germline V CDR1 and CDR2: DFQATT, SNEGSKA (reference sequence). J gave up 4 bases and V 1 base, and 5 bases lay outside the gene matches. The CDR3 totals 17 residues. In DNA, the CDR3 is TGCAGTGCTAGAGGTGGACTAGCGGGAGGAGGCACCGGGGAGCTGTTTTTT. Protein product: CSARGGLAGGGTGELFF.

The chain combines TRBV4-1 with TRBJ2-3; D gene uncertain. Trimming removed 2 bases at V and 0 bases at J, with 6 bases between. The CDR3 spans 14 residues. Germline V gene sequence: CDR1 MGHRA, CDR2 YSYEKL. CDR3 nucleotides: TGCGCCAGCAGCCAACGACAAAGCACAGATACGCAGTATTTT. Its translation: CASSQRQSTDTQYF.

The gene calls are TRBV10-1 and TRBJ2-1; TRBD2 matches at 9 bases. CDR3 length equals 15 residues. In germline, CDR1 is WNHNN, CDR2 SYGVQD (reference sequence). Trimming took 3 bases from V and 5 from J; bases not matched to a gene: 5. DNA for the CDR3: TGCGCCAGCAGTGAAGGGGCGGGAGGGGACAATGAGCAGTTCTTC. Residues: CASSEGAGGDNEQFF.

Only a few counts were recorded for this clonotype. The chain is built from TRBV20-1 and TRBJ2-1; D ambiguous. V lost 3 bases, J lost 8 bases, and 14 bases lay in between. This CDR3 has 13 residues. The germline V gene encodes CDR1 DFQATT and CDR2 SNEGSKA (reference sequence). CDR3: CSARETPLDEQFF. The CDR3 coding sequence is TGCAGTGCTAGGGAAACTCCCCTAGATGAGCAGTTCTTC.

This clonotype appeared a few times. The chain combines TRBV7-9 with TRBJ2-5; D perhaps matches TRBD2 (6 bases). CDR1 is SEHNR, CDR2 FQNEAQ, per germline (reference sequence). The CDR3 is 13 amino acids. Trimming left V 3 bases short and J 5 bases short, with 10 bases between. The CDR3 DNA sequence: TGTGCCAGCAGCTTCGGGGGAGAGGAGACCCAGTACTTC. Encoded protein: CASSFGGEETQYF.

The CDR3 reads CASSLEASRPSSYNEQFF. The CDR3, as DNA: TGCGCCAGCAGCTTGGAGGCTAGCCGGCCAAGCTCATACAATGAGCAGTTCTTC. The chain carries TRBV5-1 and TRBJ2-1; perhaps TRBD2 as D (5 bases). Germline CDR1 and CDR2: SGHRS and YFSETQ. The V end was cut by 0 bases, the J end by 4 bases, with 20 bases between. The CDR3 is 18 amino acids.

This clonotype was seen more than once but under ten times. The V call is TRBV29-1, the J call TRBJ2-7; 9 positions match TRBD2. The CDR3 runs 19 residues. CDR1 SQVTM and CDR2 ANQGSEA come from the germline V gene. The trim removed 3 bases at V and 2 bases at J, leaving 20 bases unmatched. The CDR3 DNA reads as TGCAGCGTTGACACCCAGGGGCCTAGCGGGATCGGTAAGGCCTACGAGCAGTACTTC. The encoded protein is CSVDTQGPSGIGKAYEQYF.

This chain connects TRBV24-1 to TRBJ2-2; TRBD2 matches 11 bases. J lost 6 bases, V lost 5 bases, and 4 bases had no gene match. CDR1 is KGHDR and CDR2 is SFDVKD in the germline V gene. CDR3 length: 15 amino acids. The CDR3 DNA sequence: TGTGCCACCAGTGGCATGGGACTAGCGGCCGGGGAGCTGTTTTTT. Amino acid sequence: CATSGMGLAAGELFF.

This clonotype was observed a handful of times. CDR3 region: CASSLGLRGTEAFF. Written as DNA, the CDR3 is TGTGCCAGCAGCTTAGGGCTTCGAGGAACTGAAGCTTTCTTT. The chain combines TRBV7-6 with TRBJ1-1; no clear D. The CDR3 is made up of 14 amino acids. CDR1 SGHVS and CDR2 FNYEAQ come from the germline V gene. Trimming shortened V by 1 base and J by 5 bases, and 11 bases separated the two germline ends.

The table lists this clonotype with many counts. J is TRBJ2-3 and V is TRBV29-1, with D tentatively TRBD2 (5 bases). Trimming shortened V by 0 bases and J by 1 base, and 11 bases separated the two germline ends. In germline, CDR1 is SQVTM, CDR2 ANQGSEA. This CDR3 is 15 amino acids long. The CDR3 reads CSVEDKEGRTDTQYF. The CDR3 DNA sequence: TGCAGCGTTGAAGATAAAGAGGGCCGCACAGATACGCAGTATTTT.

This clonotype has more than one count but fewer than ten. The chain recombines TRBV12-3 or TRBV12-4 with TRBJ2-5; D possibly corresponds to TRBD1 (6 bases). The CDR3 is made up of 16 amino acids. V was clipped by 5 bases and J by 1 base, with 17 bases between them. CDR3 residues: CASSGRDTFRQETQYF. The CDR3 DNA is TGTGCCAGCAGTGGCCGGGACACCTTCCGCCAAGAGACCCAGTACTTC.

This clonotype occurred a few times. The gene calls are TRBV7-2 and TRBJ2-5; the D is unclear. Trimming took off 3 bases at V and 5 bases at J, with 1 base between the two ends. This CDR3 has 10 residues. CDR1 is SGHTA and CDR2 is FQGNSA in the germline V gene. The CDR3 DNA follows: TGTGCCAGCAGCTTGGAGACCCAGTACTTC. Protein sequence: CASSLETQYF.

The chain carries TRBV21-1 and TRBJ2-3; TRBD2 is taken as the D call from the table, unchecked against the DNA. TRBV21-1 counts as a pseudogene. CDR3 size: 21 residues. The CDR3 protein is CASSKGGGRSGRAAGTDTQYF. DNA of the CDR3: TGTGCCAGCAGCAAAGGAGGGGGGAGAAGCGGGAGGGCCGCGGGCACAGATACGCAGTATTTT.

The chain carries TRBV5-1 and TRBJ2-3; D unclear. The germline V gene encodes CDR1 SGHRS and CDR2 YFSETQ. The CDR3 runs 11 residues. V was trimmed by 6 bases and J by 2 bases, leaving 4 bases between them. The CDR3 loop reads CASKDTDTQYF. DNA for the CDR3: TGCGCCAGCAAAGACACAGATACGCAGTATTTT.

A few counts support this clonotype. The V and J genes are TRBV14 and TRBJ2-1; D is unresolved. The CDR3 loop spans 17 amino acids. Germline values: CDR1 SGHDN, CDR2 FVKESK. Trimming removed 1 base at V and 0 bases at J, with 13 bases between. The CDR3 reads CASSQGQVAASYNEQFF. In nucleotides, the CDR3 is TGTGCCAGCAGCCAAGGTCAAGTCGCCGCCTCCTACAATGAGCAGTTCTTC.

This clonotype was picked up a small number of times. Here the CDR3 DNA reads TGCGCCAGCAGCGCCGGGACGAGCTCCTACAATGAGCAGTTCTTC. It translates to CASSAGTSSYNEQFF. The chain couples TRBV4-1 to TRBJ2-1; perhaps D is TRBD1 or TRBD2 (5 bases each). CDR1 is MGHRA and CDR2 is YSYEKL in the germline V gene. V lost 5 bases, J lost 0 bases, and 11 bases lay in between. The CDR3 has 15 residues.

This clonotype was detected only a few times. This chain uses TRBV7-3 with TRBJ2-1; TRBD2 matches 11 bases. Looked up from germline, CDR1 is SGHTA and CDR2 is FQGTGA. J gave up 6 bases and V 2 bases, and 3 bases lay outside the gene matches. The CDR3 has 15 residues. Here the CDR3 DNA reads TGTGCCAGCAGCTTATTACTAGCGGGAGTCAATGAGCAGTTCTTC. This encodes CASSLLLAGVNEQFF.

The chain couples TRBV9 to TRBJ2-1; D is ambiguous. The CDR3 is 11 residues long. CDR1 and CDR2 from the germline V gene are SGDLS and YYNGEE. Deletions cut 3 bases from V and 5 bases from J, with 3 bases between. In DNA, the CDR3 is TGTGCCAGCAGCGCCAACAATGAGCAGTTCTTC. Protein: CASSANNEQFF.

In its sample, this clonotype was seen a few times. The rearrangement joins TRBV10-3 to TRBJ1-2; 7 nucleotides align to TRBD1. This CDR3 region has 13 residues. Germline V lookup: CDR1 ENHRY, CDR2 SYGVKD. V lost 4 bases and J lost 3; bases outside the gene matches: 2. CDR3 DNA: TGTGCCATCAGTGGACAGGGTGACTATGGCTACACCTTC. This encodes CAISGQGDYGYTF.

The chain joins TRBV12-3 or TRBV12-4 to TRBJ2-7; D gene unclear. With 3 bases removed from V and 2 bases from J, the gap between germline ends came to 14 bases. CDR3 length equals 15 residues. The CDR3 nucleotides are TGTGCCAGCAGTTTCCAACCCCCAGGAGCCTACGAGCAGTACTTC. Protein: CASSFQPPGAYEQYF.

This clonotype occurred once. This chain connects TRBV2 to TRBJ2-1; maybe TRBD2 (7 bases). CDR1 and CDR2 from the germline V gene are SNHLY and FYNNEI. Trimming cost V 1 base and J 7 bases, with 14 bases left between them. The CDR3 contains 15 residues. The chain's CDR3 is CASSEGTRGGNEQFF. The CDR3 DNA follows: TGTGCCAGCAGTGAAGGGACTAGGGGGGGTAATGAGCAGTTCTTC.

This clonotype was seen repeatedly, ten times or more. The chain uses TRBV5-1 and TRBJ2-1, with 10 bases fitting TRBD2. CDR3 length: 16 residues. The trim removed 5 bases at V and 9 bases at J, leaving 14 bases unmatched. CDR1 and CDR2 from the germline V gene are SGHRS and YFSETQ. The CDR3 DNA reads as TGCGCCAGCAGTGTGTCAGCGGGAGGGCCTTTAACTGAGCAGTTCTTC. Its protein product is CASSVSAGGPLTEQFF.

CDR3 nucleotides: TGCGCCAGCAGCCAAGATTCCCGGGGGCAATTCACTGAAGCTTTCTTT. Translating gives CASSQDSRGQFTEAFF. This chain uses TRBV4-3 with TRBJ1-1; D possibly corresponds to TRBD1 (6 bases). V lost 0 bases, J lost 4 bases, and 15 bases lay in between. Germline assignment: CDR1 LGHNA and CDR2 YSLEER. CDR3 length: 16 amino acids.

V and J are TRBV7-9 and TRBJ2-3; D gene unclear. Germline V gives CDR1 SEHNR, CDR2 FQNEAQ (reference sequence). Trimming removed 1 base at V and 1 base at J, with 9 bases between. This CDR3 has 15 amino acids. Here the CDR3 DNA reads TGTGCCAGCAGCTTAGTACCGCCTGGCACAGATACGCAGTATTTT. Translation: CASSLVPPGTDTQYF.

This clonotype was observed a handful of times. V gene TRBV9 combines with J gene TRBJ1-6, with D possibly being TRBD1 (6 bases). Trimming pared 3 bases from V and 7 bases from J, leaving 14 bases between. This CDR3 is 15 amino acids long. Germline-derived CDR1 and CDR2 are SGDLS and YYNGEE. Written as DNA, the CDR3 is TGTGCCAGCAGCGGAACAGGGCTTTACAATTCACCCCTCCACTTT. Its protein is CASSGTGLYNSPLHF.

Many counts were recorded for this clonotype. The chain uses TRBV15 and TRBJ2-7, with TRBD2 matching over 9 bases. CDR1 LNHNV and CDR2 YYDKDF come from the germline V gene (reference sequence). This CDR3 is 14 amino acids long. After removal of 1 base from V and 4 bases from J, the junction contained 2 bases not matched to a gene. CDR3 nucleotides: TGTGCCACCAGCAGAGTAGCGGGAGATTACGAGCAGTACTTC. It codes for CATSRVAGDYEQYF.

V usage is TRBV4-3 and J usage is TRBJ2-2, with 11 positions matching TRBD2. The CDR3 spans 16 residues. V gave up 4 bases and J gave up 5 bases; unmatched junction bases: 6. Per the germline V gene, CDR1 is LGHNA and CDR2 is YSLEER. The CDR3 nucleotides are TGCGCCAGCAGCCGTGGACTAGCGGGTGGAACCGGGGAGCTGTTTTTT. Its translation: CASSRGLAGGTGELFF.

The genes are TRBV20-1 and TRBJ2-1, with 7 bases aligning to TRBD2. The ends lost 5 bases at V and 4 bases at J; junction bases unmatched: 5. CDR1 is DFQATT and CDR2 is SNEGSKA in the germline V gene (reference sequence). The CDR3 extends over 13 amino acids. This CDR3 reads CSALTSQYNEQFF. The CDR3 DNA is TGCAGTGCTTTGACTAGCCAGTACAATGAGCAGTTCTTC.